A single sample gave rise to the 24 T cell receptor beta chains below, sequenced in a study of cytomegalovirus exposure and HLA in healthy donors. PCR employed 60 Vbeta and 13 Jbeta primers. Assay: immunoSEQ multiplex PCR; the TCRdb copy retains only in-frame clones and omits some. The repertoire includes more than 150,000 clones, 82% of them detected once, and 6.6% sits in the top ten. The sequenced material came from PBMCs. Receptor source: a woman aged 45-59 years in good health and CMV-seropositive.

The genes are TRBV7-6 and TRBJ2-2; D uncertain. Trimming cost V 5 bases and J 3 bases, with 13 bases left between them. CDR3 length: 15 amino acids. Per germline, CDR1 SGHVS and CDR2 FNYEAQ. In nucleotides, the CDR3 is TGTGCCAGCAGCCCATACCGCCCGGACACCGGGGAGCTGTTTTTT. It codes for CASSPYRPDTGELFF.

CDR3 loop: CASSAQGTEAFF. DNA for the CDR3: TGTGCCAGCAGCGCCCAGGGTACTGAAGCTTTCTTT. The J gene is TRBJ1-1, the V gene TRBV9; a weak D match, TRBD1 (5 bases). Looked up from germline, CDR1 is SGDLS and CDR2 is YYNGEE. V was cut by 3 bases and J by 5 bases, with 8 bases left in between. This CDR3 spans 12 amino acids.

V is TRBV2 and J is TRBJ1-1; D is perhaps TRBD1 (5 bases). The length of the CDR3 is 15 residues. Deletions cut 5 bases from V and 5 bases from J, with 18 bases between. CDR1 is SNHLY and CDR2 is FYNNEI in the germline V gene. The CDR3 here is CASSITQGAGTEAFF. In nucleotides, the CDR3 is TGTGCCAGCAGTATAACCCAGGGTGCGGGAACTGAAGCTTTCTTT.

This clone was counted once. CDR3 in amino acids: CASSPPTGVNSPLHF. CDR3 in DNA: TGTGCCAGCAGCCCCCCGACAGGGGTTAATTCACCCCTCCACTTT. The V gene is TRBV7-2, the J gene TRBJ1-6; 8 bases are a match to TRBD1. CDR3 length equals 15 residues. CDR1 and CDR2 (germline): SGHTA, FQGNSA. Trimming took 5 bases from V and 6 from J; bases not matched to a gene: 6. Complete variable domain (other parts from reference TRBV7-2 and TRBJ1-6): GAGVSQSPSNKVTEKGKDVELRCDPISGHTALYWYRQSLGQGLEFLIYFQGNSAPDKSGLPSDRFSAERTGGSVSTLTIQRTQQEDSAVYLCASSPPTGVNSPLHFGNGTRLTVT.

This clone has just a few counts. The chain recombines TRBV18 with TRBJ1-3, with TRBD1 matching over 7 bases. The CDR3 is 15 amino acids. Germline V CDR1 and CDR2: KGHSH, LQKENI. The ends lost 5 bases at V and 0 bases at J; junction bases unmatched: 4. This chain's CDR3 is CASSIQGSSGNTIYF. The CDR3 DNA follows: TGTGCCAGCTCAATACAGGGGAGCTCTGGAAACACCATATATTTT.

Worth noting for this clone: The same CDR3 can be traced to other DNA sequences in this sample. V usage is TRBV6-5 and J usage is TRBJ1-1; the D gene is possibly TRBD1 (5 bases). Germline CDR1 is MNHEY and CDR2 is SVGAGI. CDR3 length: 16 amino acids. V lost 4 bases and J 1 base, leaving 16 bases between the germline ends. The CDR3: CASSLLSRQGNTEAFF. CDR3 DNA: TGTGCCAGCAGTTTATTGAGCCGCCAGGGGAACACTGAAGCTTTCTTT.

V and J are TRBV6-5 and TRBJ2-1; maybe TRBD1 (6 bases). Germline assignment: CDR1 MNHEY and CDR2 SVGAGI. Trimming removed 3 bases at V and 15 bases at J, with 12 bases between. This CDR3 comprises 11 residues. In DNA form, the CDR3 reads TGTGCCAGCAGTTATTCAGGGGTGCTGTTCTTC. Translated: CASSYSGVLFF.

The chain uses TRBV5-1 and TRBJ2-7; TRBD2 agrees at 11 bases. Germline V gene data show CDR1 as SGHRS and CDR2 as YFSETQ. V lost 1 base to trimming and J lost 4 bases; unmatched junction nucleotides: 10. There are 17 residues in the CDR3. The CDR3, as DNA: TGCGCCAGCAGCTTGAAACTAGCGGGAGATATACCTTACGAGCAGTACTTC. It yields the protein CASSLKLAGDIPYEQYF.

The sample holds a few counts of this clone. This chain uses TRBV5-1 with TRBJ2-6; D is unclear. Trimming left V 7 bases short and J 4 bases short, with 15 bases between. The CDR3 loop spans 15 amino acids. Germline CDR1 SGHRS, CDR2 YFSETQ. The CDR3 region is CASSPGLPGANVLTF. As DNA, the CDR3 is TGCGCCAGCTCCCCCGGGTTGCCCGGGGCCAACGTCCTGACTTTC.

In this sample, this clone turned up a few times. V and J are TRBV14 and TRBJ1-2; the match to TRBD1 covers 9 bases. V shed 4 bases and J 8 bases; nucleotides not matched to a gene: 8. CDR3 length equals 14 residues. Germline CDR1 SGHDN, CDR2 FVKESK. CDR3 sequence reads: CASSLGQGRKGYTF. In nucleotides, the CDR3 is TGTGCCAGCAGCCTAGGACAGGGGAGAAAGGGCTACACCTTC.

The genes are TRBV5-1 and TRBJ2-3, with 10 nucleotides matching TRBD2. This CDR3 contains 15 residues. Germline CDR1 and CDR2: SGHRS and YFSETQ. With V trimmed by 5 bases and J by 3 bases, 6 bases remained unmatched. The CDR3, as DNA: TGCGCCAGCAGAGCGGGGGGGCGGGGGACAGATACGCAGTATTTT. Amino acid sequence: CASRAGGRGTDTQYF.

The chain joins TRBV19 to TRBJ2-3; 11 positions match TRBD2. Germline lookup yields CDR1 LNHDA and CDR2 SQIVND (reference sequence). J lost 2 bases, V lost 5 bases, and 9 bases had no gene match. CDR3 length equals 17 residues. The CDR3 sequence: CASSPSRLAGITDTQYF. CDR3 in DNA: TGTGCCAGTAGTCCATCCAGACTAGCGGGGATCACAGATACGCAGTATTTT.

This clone was found a few times. The chain carries TRBV7-2 and TRBJ2-5; D perhaps matches TRBD2 (7 bases). The end of the DNA fits TRBJ2-7 better, so the J call may be wrong. Germline assignment: CDR1 SGHTA and CDR2 FQGNSA. The CDR3 has 14 residues. The CDR3 coding sequence is TGTGCCAGCAGCCTAACAGGGAGGGCTAGCGAGCAGTACTTC. The encoded protein is CASSLTGRASEQYF.

This clone was seen only once. This chain connects TRBV5-8 to TRBJ1-2; a weak D match, TRBD1 (5 bases). Germline V gives CDR1 SGHTS, CDR2 YDEGEE. V lost 5 bases to trimming and J lost 8 bases, with 19 bases between them. CDR3 length: 14 amino acids. Here the CDR3 DNA reads TGTGCCAGCAGAGTTCTTGGGGGGTCCTGGGGCTACACCTTC. Protein: CASRVLGGSWGYTF.

This clone was counted a few times. CDR3 protein: CASSEALTGSQPQHF. CDR3 nucleotides: TGTGCCAGCAGTGAAGCGCTAACGGGAAGTCAGCCCCAGCATTTT. This chain links TRBV6-1 with TRBJ1-5; D not certain. Germline assignment: CDR1 MNHNS and CDR2 SASEGT. This CDR3 region has 15 residues. V dropped 0 bases and J dropped 6 bases, with 12 bases sitting between them.

The chain uses TRBV7-3 and TRBJ1-1; no clear D. CDR1 is SGHTA and CDR2 is FQGTGA in the germline V gene. The V and J ends lost 6 bases and 0 bases respectively, with 8 bases between them. The CDR3 contains 13 residues. CDR3 nucleotide sequence: TGTGCCAGCAGTATCGCGGTGAACACTGAAGCTTTCTTT. This translates into CASSIAVNTEAFF.

The rearrangement uses TRBV6-6 and TRBJ1-1; 9 bases align to TRBD1. Germline assignment: CDR1 MNHNY and CDR2 SVGAGI (reference sequence). This CDR3 has 16 residues. V lost 0 bases and J lost 2; bases outside the gene matches: 4. The CDR3 DNA reads TGTGCCAGCAGTTACTCGCCGGGACAGGGCAACACTGAAGCTTTCTTT. It codes for CASSYSPGQGNTEAFF.

The chain joins TRBV6-1 to TRBJ2-5, with 8 bases that match TRBD1. The ends lost 7 bases at V and 1 base at J; junction bases unmatched: 8. Germline CDR1 reads MNHNS; CDR2 reads SASEGT. The CDR3 covers 15 residues. CDR3 residues: CASISGGAGQETQYF. Written as DNA, the CDR3 is TGTGCCAGCATATCAGGGGGCGCGGGCCAAGAGACCCAGTACTTC.

The chain employs TRBV19 and TRBJ2-1; D possibly corresponds to TRBD1 (6 bases). Germline V lookup: CDR1 LNHDA, CDR2 SQIVND (reference sequence). CDR3 length: 14 residues. The V gene lost 5 bases and the J gene lost 2 bases, with 10 bases spanning the gap. The DNA of the CDR3 is TGTGCCAGTAGTCAGGGGACCACCTACAATGAGCAGTTCTTC. This gives the protein CASSQGTTYNEQFF.

The chain couples TRBV27 to TRBJ2-3, with 7 nucleotides matching TRBD2. Germline CDR1 MNHEY, CDR2 SMNVEV (reference sequence). The CDR3 has 15 residues. The junction had 8 bases not matched to a gene; V was cut back by 4 bases and J by 4 bases. CDR3 bases: TGTGCCAGCAGTTGGGGGGAGACTAGCTCAGATACGCAGTATTTT. It is translated as CASSWGETSSDTQYF.

V is TRBV2 and J is TRBJ1-1, with D maybe TRBD1 (5 bases). Trimming took 6 bases from V and 3 from J, leaving 11 bases between them. The CDR3 is 13 amino acids. Germline V gene lookup returns CDR1 SNHLY and CDR2 FYNNEI. The CDR3: CASSRVQYTEAFF. In DNA form, the CDR3 reads TGTGCCAGCAGCAGGGTTCAGTACACTGAAGCTTTCTTT.

The V gene is TRBV6-5, the J gene TRBJ1-3; 8 nucleotides line up with TRBD1. V shed 0 bases and J 0 bases; nucleotides not matched to a gene: 1. Germline V lookup: CDR1 MNHEY, CDR2 SVGAGI. The length of the CDR3 is 16 residues. CDR3 amino acids: CASSYSQGDSGNTIYF. The CDR3 bases are TGTGCCAGCAGTTACTCACAGGGGGACTCTGGAAACACCATATATTTT.

The V call is TRBV10-3, the J call TRBJ1-1; 8 bases are a match to TRBD1. V lost 1 base, J lost 4 bases, and 5 bases stayed unmatched. CDR1 and CDR2 from the germline V gene are ENHRY and SYGVKD. The CDR3 totals 15 residues. CDR3 DNA sequence: TGTGCCATCAGTGAGTTCGACAGGGGTGTCACTGAAGCTTTCTTT. It is translated as CAISEFDRGVTEAFF.

This clone was counted between two and nine times. This chain uses TRBV6-6 with TRBJ1-1; TRBD1 aligns across 7 bases. J gave up 1 base and V 4 bases, and 0 bases lay outside the gene matches. CDR3 length: 13 residues. Germline loops: CDR1 MNHNY, CDR2 SVGAGI (reference sequence). The CDR3 nucleotides are TGTGCCAGCAGTTGGACAGGGAACACTGAAGCTTTCTTT. It yields the protein CASSWTGNTEAFF.